The sequence of this TCR beta chain was determined in a study of blood T cells in healthy people across ages. Study outcomes and limitations: Long-lived donors had more naive CD4+ cells and higher diversity than aged donors.

This clonotype was seen a handful of times. The antigen remains undetermined. Sample-barcoded 5' priming and a J-beta primer mix drove a second PCR of about 7 to 11 cycles. TCRdb used MiXCR to reprocess the 5' RACE reads, holding one entry per CDR3 protein. The sample carries more than 650,000 distinct CDR3 sequences, 20% to 25% recorded once. Extraction of total RNA produced a minimum of 5.5 micrograms from each sample. Trimming shortened V by 0 bases and J by 7 bases, and 14 bases separated the two germline ends. Germline V gene sequence: CDR1 DFQATT, CDR2 SNEGSKA (reference sequence). The CDR3 totals 14 residues.

This sequence joins TRBV20-1 and TRBJ2-3, with D unresolved. The sequenced sample was blood. This TCR derives from a man aged 70 or older in good health. CDR3 residues: CSARDWVNRNTQYF. In DNA form, the CDR3 reads TGCAGTGCTAGAGATTGGGTTAACAGAAATACGCAGTATTTT.